This T cell receptor (beta chain) emerged from a study of OX40 agonist ivuxolimab in advanced cancers. Study as a whole: Prior anti-PD-1, anti-PD-L1 or anti-CTLA-4 therapy did not bar entry, and around 39% had some.

Data came from immunoSEQ multiplex PCR; TCRdb stores just in-frame clones and leaves some out. The table lists 19,000 or so clones, about 90% of them singletons, with about 25% in the top ten. The length of the CDR3 is 15 residues. Trimming took off 3 bases at V and 3 bases at J, with 12 bases between the two ends. Germline values: CDR1 LNHDA, CDR2 SQIVND (reference sequence). This material consisted of CD4+ or CD8+ T cells sorted from blood, taken in a trial of the OX40 agonist ivuxolimab. The V call is TRBV19, the J call TRBJ1-5, with D hard to call. The sequence derives from an adult with an advanced solid tumor such as melanoma, head and neck, liver or kidney cancer. CDR3: CASSMFVGPNQPQHF. CDR3 DNA: TGTGCCAGTAGTATGTTCGTAGGGCCCAATCAGCCCCAGCATTTT.